The 7 T cell receptor delta chains below all came from one sample that was sequenced in a study of gamma-delta chains in newborns, infants, children. TCRdb reanalysed the reads via CATT. The sample records 9,500 to 13,000 delta-chain clones, about 3.5% being singletons. The sequenced sample was blood. The origin of the receptors is a child who was a newborn, infant or young child, either healthy, febrile or measles-vaccinated (not recorded which).

This clone was seen only a few times. The chain employs TRDV1 and TRDJ1; tentative D call: TRDD2 (5 bases). This CDR3 spans 21 amino acids. Germline V gives CDR1 TSWWSYY, CDR2 QGS. Between the trimmed V and J ends, which lost 3 bases and 2 bases, there was a span of 31 bases. Here the CDR3 reads CALGESPFLASEITATDKLIF. DNA for the CDR3: TGTGCTCTTGGGGAGTCTCCCTTCTTAGCCTCCGAGATCACGGCGACCGATAAACTCATCTTT.

This clone ranks as medium-sized (0.01 to 0.1%). The same CDR3 also results from other DNA sequences found in this sample. The CDR3 here is CACDTWGTDKLIF. The CDR3 DNA reads as TGTGCCTGTGACACGTGGGGGACCGATAAACTCATCTTT. The chain uses TRDV2 and TRDJ1; D possibly corresponds to TRDD3 (6 bases). The germline gives CDR1 GEAIGNYY, CDR2 EKD. This CDR3 has 13 amino acids. Trimming took 1 base from V and 2 from J, leaving 7 bases between them.

V usage is TRDV1 and J usage is TRDJ1; 13 nucleotides agree with TRDD3. This CDR3 is 20 amino acids long. Losses at the gene ends were 2 bases for V and 1 base for J; bases not matched to a gene: 13. Germline CDR1 is TSWWSYY and CDR2 is QGS. This chain's CDR3 is CALGERSYWGIRPSTDKLIF. The CDR3 nucleotides read TGTGCTCTTGGGGAAAGGTCCTACTGGGGGATACGCCCTAGCACCGATAAACTCATCTTT.

A few counts support this clone. This likely came from a read error, as a far larger clone is one base away. The identical CDR3 is also encoded by other nucleotide sequences in the sample. The chain carries TRDV2 and TRDJ1; TRDD3 matches 13 bases. CDR3 length: 18 amino acids. From germline, CDR1 is GEAIGNYY and CDR2 EKD. The V gene end was trimmed by 3 bases and the J gene end by 3 bases; junction bases not matched to a gene: 12. The CDR3 loop is CACDYVLGDTTEADKLIF. The CDR3 DNA is TGTGCCTGTGACTACGTACTGGGGGATACGACTGAGGCCGATAAACTCATCTTT.

This clone ranks as medium-sized. The gene calls are TRDV2 and TRDJ1; no definite D call. Germline assignment: CDR1 GEAIGNYY and CDR2 EKD. The CDR3 runs 16 residues. Trimming pared 0 bases from V and 0 bases from J, leaving 13 bases between. CDR3 DNA: TGTGCCTGTGACACCGTAAGTCGTGGGTACACCGATAAACTCATCTTT. It encodes CACDTVSRGYTDKLIF.

Only a few counts were recorded for this clone. The chain employs TRDV2 and TRDJ1, with a tentative D call TRDD3 (5 bases). Germline CDR1 GEAIGNYY, CDR2 EKD. The CDR3 runs 17 residues. The V gene lost 3 bases and the J gene lost 0 bases, with 19 bases spanning the gap. The CDR3 loop is CACDAVLDPKYTDKLIF. DNA for the CDR3: TGTGCCTGTGACGCCGTACTGGATCCAAAGTACACCGATAAACTCATCTTT.

This clone came up a few times. The gene calls are TRDV1 and TRDJ1; D is undetermined. This CDR3 contains 16 residues. Trimming cost V 3 bases and J 3 bases, with 17 bases left between them. Germline loops: CDR1 TSWWSYY, CDR2 QGS. The CDR3 bases are TGTGCTCTTGGGGACGTAGGTTTGCTCAAGTCCGATAAACTCATCTTT. It translates to CALGDVGLLKSDKLIF.